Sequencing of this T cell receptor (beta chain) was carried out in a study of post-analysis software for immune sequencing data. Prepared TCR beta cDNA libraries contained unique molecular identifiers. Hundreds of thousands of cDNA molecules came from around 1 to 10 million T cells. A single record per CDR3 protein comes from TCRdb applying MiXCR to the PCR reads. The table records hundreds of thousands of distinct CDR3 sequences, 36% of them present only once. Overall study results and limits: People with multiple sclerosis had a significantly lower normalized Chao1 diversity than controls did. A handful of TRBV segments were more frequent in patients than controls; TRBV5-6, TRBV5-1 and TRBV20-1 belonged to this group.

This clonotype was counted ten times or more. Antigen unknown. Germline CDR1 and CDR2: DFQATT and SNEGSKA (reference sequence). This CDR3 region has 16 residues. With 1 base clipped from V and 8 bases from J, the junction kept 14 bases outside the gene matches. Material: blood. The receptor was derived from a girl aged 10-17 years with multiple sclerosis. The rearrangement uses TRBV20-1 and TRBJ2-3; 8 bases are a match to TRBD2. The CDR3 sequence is CSARALSAGDRGTQYF. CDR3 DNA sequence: TGCAGTGCTAGAGCTCTATCAGCGGGAGACCGGGGTACGCAGTATTTT.